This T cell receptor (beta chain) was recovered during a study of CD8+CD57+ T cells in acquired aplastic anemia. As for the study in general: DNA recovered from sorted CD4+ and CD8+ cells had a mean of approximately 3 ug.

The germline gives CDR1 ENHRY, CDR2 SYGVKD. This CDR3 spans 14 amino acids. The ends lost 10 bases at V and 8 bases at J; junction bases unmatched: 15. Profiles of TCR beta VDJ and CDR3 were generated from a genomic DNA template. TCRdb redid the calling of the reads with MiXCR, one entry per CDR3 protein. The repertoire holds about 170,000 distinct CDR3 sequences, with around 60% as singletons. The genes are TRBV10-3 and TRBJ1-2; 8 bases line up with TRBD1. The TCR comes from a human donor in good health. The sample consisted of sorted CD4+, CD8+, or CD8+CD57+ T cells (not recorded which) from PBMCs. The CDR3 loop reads CATIEDRGSGGYTF. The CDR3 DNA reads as TGTGCCACCATAGAAGACAGGGGATCGGGGGGCTACACCTTC.